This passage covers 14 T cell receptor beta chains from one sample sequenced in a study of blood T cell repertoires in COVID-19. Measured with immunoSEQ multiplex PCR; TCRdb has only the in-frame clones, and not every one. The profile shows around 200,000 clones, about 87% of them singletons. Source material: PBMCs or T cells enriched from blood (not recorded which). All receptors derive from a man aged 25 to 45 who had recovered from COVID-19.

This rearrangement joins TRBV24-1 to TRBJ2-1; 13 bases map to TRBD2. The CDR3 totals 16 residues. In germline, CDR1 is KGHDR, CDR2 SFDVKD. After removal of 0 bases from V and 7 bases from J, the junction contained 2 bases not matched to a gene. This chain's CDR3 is CATSDLGTSGKNEQFF. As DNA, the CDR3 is TGTGCCACCAGTGATTTGGGGACTAGCGGGAAAAATGAGCAGTTCTTC.

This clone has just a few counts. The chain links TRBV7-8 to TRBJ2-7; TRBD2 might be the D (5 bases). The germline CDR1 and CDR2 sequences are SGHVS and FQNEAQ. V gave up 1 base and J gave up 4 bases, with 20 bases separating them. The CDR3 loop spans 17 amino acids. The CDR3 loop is CASSLEVAYSPGYEQYF. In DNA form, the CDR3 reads TGTGCCAGCAGCTTAGAGGTGGCGTACAGTCCGGGGTACGAGCAGTACTTC.

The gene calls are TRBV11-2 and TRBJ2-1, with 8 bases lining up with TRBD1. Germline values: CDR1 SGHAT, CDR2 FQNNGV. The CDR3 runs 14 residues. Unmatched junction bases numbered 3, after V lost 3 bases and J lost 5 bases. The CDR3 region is CASSFGQGNNEQFF. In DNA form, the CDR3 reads TGTGCCAGCAGCTTCGGACAGGGAAACAATGAGCAGTTCTTC. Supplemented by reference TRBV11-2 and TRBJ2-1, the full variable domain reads EAGVAQSPRYKIIEKRQSVAFWCNPISGHATLYWYQQILGQGPKLLIQFQNNGVVDDSQLPKDRFSAERLKGVDSTLKIQPAKLEDSAVYLCASSFGQGNNEQFFGPGTRLTVL.

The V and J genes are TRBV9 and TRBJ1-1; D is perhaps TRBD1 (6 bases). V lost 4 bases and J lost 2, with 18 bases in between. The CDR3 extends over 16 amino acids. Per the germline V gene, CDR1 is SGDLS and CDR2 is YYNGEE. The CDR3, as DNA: TGTGCCAGCAGCACTACCCCGGGACAATATAACACTGAAGCTTTCTTT. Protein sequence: CASSTTPGQYNTEAFF. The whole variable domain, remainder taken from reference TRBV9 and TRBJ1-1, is DSGVTQTPKHLITATGQRVTLRCSPRSGDLSVYWYQQSLDQGLQFLIQYYNGEERAKGNILERFSAQQFPDLHSELNLSSLELGDSALYFCASSTTPGQYNTEAFFGQGTRLTVV.

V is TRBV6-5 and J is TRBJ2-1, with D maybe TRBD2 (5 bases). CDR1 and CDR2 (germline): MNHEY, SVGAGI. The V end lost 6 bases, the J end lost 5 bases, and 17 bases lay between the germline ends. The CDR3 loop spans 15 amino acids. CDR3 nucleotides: TGTGCCAGCAGACTCCTCGGTGAGGGAGACAATGAGCAGTTCTTC. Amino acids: CASRLLGEGDNEQFF.

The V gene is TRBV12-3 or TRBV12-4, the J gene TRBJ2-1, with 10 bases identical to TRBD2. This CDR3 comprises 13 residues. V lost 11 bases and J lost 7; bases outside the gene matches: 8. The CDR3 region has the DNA TGTGCCCACCGAGCGGGAGGGCTGAATGAGCAGTTCTTC. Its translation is CAHRAGGLNEQFF.

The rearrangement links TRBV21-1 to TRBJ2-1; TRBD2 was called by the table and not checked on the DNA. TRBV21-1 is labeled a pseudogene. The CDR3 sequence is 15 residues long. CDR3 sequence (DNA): TGTGCCAGCAGCCTCGGGAGAGGAGGCTACAATGAGCAGTTCTTC. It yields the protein CASSLGRGGYNEQFF.

This chain's CDR3 is CATSKGLGQPQHF. The CDR3 DNA follows: TGTGCCACCAGCAAGGGGTTAGGTCAGCCCCAGCATTTT. The chain carries TRBV15 and TRBJ1-5; tentatively, D is TRBD1 (5 bases). V lost 4 bases to trimming and J lost 6 bases, with 10 bases between them. Per germline, CDR1 LNHNV and CDR2 YYDKDF (reference sequence). The CDR3 runs to 13 residues. Looking up the rest from reference TRBV15 and TRBJ1-5 gives the full variable domain: DAMVIQNPRYQVTQFGKPVTLSCSQTLNHNVMYWYQQKSSQAPKLLFHYYDKDFNNEADTPDNFQSRRPNTSFCFLDIRSPGLGDTAMYLCATSKGLGQPQHFGDGTRLSIL.

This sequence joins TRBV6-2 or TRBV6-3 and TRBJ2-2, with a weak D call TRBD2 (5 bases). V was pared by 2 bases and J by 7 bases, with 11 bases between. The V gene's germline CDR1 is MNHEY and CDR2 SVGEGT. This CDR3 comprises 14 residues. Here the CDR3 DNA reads TGTGCCAGCAGTTACCTCGTAGAGGGCGGGGAGCTGTTTTTT. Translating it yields CASSYLVEGGELFF.

Here the CDR3 reads CASSVDGRGSEKLFF. CDR3 nucleotide sequence: TGTGCCAGCAGCGTAGATGGCAGGGGTTCTGAAAAACTGTTTTTT. The rearrangement uses TRBV9 and TRBJ1-4; a possible D gene is TRBD1 (6 bases). Germline CDR1 reads SGDLS; CDR2 reads YYNGEE. Trimming stripped 0 bases from V and 7 bases from J, with 13 bases between. The CDR3 is made up of 15 amino acids.

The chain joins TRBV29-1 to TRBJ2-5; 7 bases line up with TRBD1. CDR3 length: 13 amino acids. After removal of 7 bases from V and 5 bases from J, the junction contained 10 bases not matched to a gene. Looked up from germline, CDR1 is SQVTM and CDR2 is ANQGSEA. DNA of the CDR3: TGCAGCGCCGAGGACAGGTTCGGGGAGACCCAGTACTTC. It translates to CSAEDRFGETQYF. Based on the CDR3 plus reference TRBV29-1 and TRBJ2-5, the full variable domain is SAVISQKPSRDICQRGTSLTIQCQVDSQVTMMFWYRQQPGQSLTLIATANQGSEATYESGFVIDKFPISRPNLTFSTLTVSNMSPEDSSIYLCSAEDRFGETQYFGPGTRLLVL.

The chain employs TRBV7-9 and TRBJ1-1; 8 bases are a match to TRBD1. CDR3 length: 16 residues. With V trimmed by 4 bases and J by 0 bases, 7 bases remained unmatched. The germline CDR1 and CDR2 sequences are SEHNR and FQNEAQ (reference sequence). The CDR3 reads CASSSLDRDLNTEAFF. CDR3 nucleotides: TGTGCCAGCAGCTCGCTGGACAGGGACCTGAACACTGAAGCTTTCTTT.

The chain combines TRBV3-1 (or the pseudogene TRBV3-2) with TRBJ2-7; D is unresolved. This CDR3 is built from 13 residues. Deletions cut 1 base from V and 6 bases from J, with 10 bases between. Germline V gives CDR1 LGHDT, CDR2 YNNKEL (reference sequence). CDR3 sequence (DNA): TGTGCCAGCAGCCAAGTCCCCACTCGCGAGCAGTACTTC. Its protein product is CASSQVPTREQYF.

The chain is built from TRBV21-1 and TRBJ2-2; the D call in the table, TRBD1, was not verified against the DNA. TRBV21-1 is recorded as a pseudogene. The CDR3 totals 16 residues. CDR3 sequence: CASSLRGTGITGELFF. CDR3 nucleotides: TGTGCCAGCAGCCTAAGAGGGACAGGGATAACCGGGGAGCTGTTTTTT.